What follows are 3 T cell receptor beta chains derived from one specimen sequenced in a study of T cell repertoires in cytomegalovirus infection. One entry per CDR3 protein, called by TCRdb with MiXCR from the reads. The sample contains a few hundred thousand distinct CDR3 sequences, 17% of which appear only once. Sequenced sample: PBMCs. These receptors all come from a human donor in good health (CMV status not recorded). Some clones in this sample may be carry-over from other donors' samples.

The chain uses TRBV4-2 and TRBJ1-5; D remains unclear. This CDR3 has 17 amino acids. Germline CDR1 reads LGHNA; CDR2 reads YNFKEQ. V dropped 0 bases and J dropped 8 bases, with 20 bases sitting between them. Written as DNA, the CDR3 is TGTGCCAGCAGCCAAGATAAAGGTTCAGCATTGGGTGAGCCCCAGCATTTT. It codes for CASSQDKGSALGEPQHF.

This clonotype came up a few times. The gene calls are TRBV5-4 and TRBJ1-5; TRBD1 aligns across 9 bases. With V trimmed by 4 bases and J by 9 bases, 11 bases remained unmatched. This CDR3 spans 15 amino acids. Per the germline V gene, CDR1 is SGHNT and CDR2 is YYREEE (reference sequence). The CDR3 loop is CASSRGTGPERPQHF. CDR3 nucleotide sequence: TGTGCCAGCAGCCGCGGGACAGGGCCAGAACGGCCCCAGCATTTT.

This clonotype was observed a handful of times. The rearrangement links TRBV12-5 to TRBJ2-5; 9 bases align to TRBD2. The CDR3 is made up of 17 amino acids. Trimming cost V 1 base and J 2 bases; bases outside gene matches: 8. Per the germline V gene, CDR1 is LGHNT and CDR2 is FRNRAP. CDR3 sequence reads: CASGLGEDSGRQETQYF. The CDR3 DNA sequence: TGTGCTAGTGGTTTGGGGGAAGATAGCGGGAGACAAGAGACCCAGTACTTC.